This is a list of T cell receptor beta chains from one sample in a study of beta chain features in type 1 diabetes. Data came from immunoSEQ multiplex PCR; TCRdb stores just in-frame clones and leaves some out. The sample comprises roughly 730,000 clones, around an eighth of which are singletons, and 0.02% to 0.025% rests with the top ten. Sample: naive CD4+ T cells from blood. These receptors came from a man aged 18 to 30 with type 1 diabetes. Each CDR3 is given with its conserved first and last residue. D genes are given only for firm matches.

D	length	V	J	CDR3
-	15	TRBV5-1	TRBJ2-7	CASRANRDGTYEQYF
-	14	TRBV6-5	TRBJ1-4	CASRSPGSNEKLFF
-	16	TRBV6-4	TRBJ1-6	CASSEQGGTSNSPLHF
-	14	TRBV5-1	TRBJ2-5	CASSPLDSGETQYF
-	12	TRBV28	TRBJ2-6	CASMSGANVLTF
-	15	TRBV18	TRBJ1-6	CASSPPARDNSPLHF
TRBD1	16	TRBV10-3	TRBJ1-4	CAISESTGGTNEKLFF
TRBD1	15	TRBV4-1	TRBJ2-1	CASSRPGQGNNEQFF
-	13	TRBV7-2	TRBJ1-1	CASSQQGNTEAFF
-	11	TRBV27	TRBJ1-5	CASSSGGPQHF
-	12	TRBV18	TRBJ2-2	CASSLYEVELFF
-	14	TRBV5-1	TRBJ1-1	CASSLAQTNTEAFF
TRBD1	14	TRBV5-6	TRBJ1-5	CASTEQGGNQPQHF
-	14	TRBV6-1	TRBJ1-5	CASTSAVGNQPQHF
-	14	TRBV30	TRBJ1-5	CAWNGQFSNQPQHF
TRBD1	16	TRBV28	TRBJ2-5	CASSPPRTGGKETQYF
TRBD2	16	TRBV30	TRBJ2-1	CAWSVGLANLNNEQFF
TRBD2	13	TRBV5-1	TRBJ2-1	CASKLADYNEQFF
-	16	TRBV18	TRBJ1-3	CASSHRDGDSGNTIYF